The 3 T cell receptor beta chains below come from one sample, sequenced in a study of blood T cells in healthy people across ages. Together with a sample-barcoded 5' primer, a J-beta primer mix was included in a second PCR lasting roughly 7 to 11 cycles. TCRdb reprocessed the 5' RACE reads via MiXCR and lists one record per CDR3 protein. The sample gives hundreds of thousands of distinct CDR3 sequences, about 32% of which show up once; 15% is in the top ten. The sequencing input was blood. The origin of the receptors is a woman of 80 years or more in good health.

This clonotype showed up many times. J is TRBJ1-1 and V is TRBV5-1; D not certain. Trimming removed 4 bases at V and 12 bases at J, with 19 bases between. The CDR3 consists of 13 residues. Germline V CDR1 and CDR2: SGHRS, YFSETQ. As DNA, the CDR3 is TGCGCCAGCAGCCCCAATCTCCACGGGGTAACTTTCTTT. Residues: CASSPNLHGVTFF.

This clonotype occurred many times. The chain recombines TRBV5-6 with TRBJ2-7; a possible D gene is TRBD1 (6 bases). Germline values: CDR1 SGHDT, CDR2 YYEEEE. V lost 2 bases and J 9 bases, leaving 21 bases between the germline ends. This CDR3 is built from 15 residues. CDR3 in amino acids: CASSLLTGIDERQYF. CDR3 nucleotides: TGTGCCAGCAGCTTACTAACAGGGATCGATGAGAGGCAGTACTTC.

This clonotype was counted ten times or more. The rearrangement links TRBV20-1 to TRBJ2-5, with 8 positions matching TRBD2. The CDR3 is made up of 15 amino acids. The germline V gene has CDR1 DFQATT and CDR2 SNEGSKA (reference sequence). The V segment lost 1 base and the J segment 1 base; nucleotides outside the gene matches: 5. The CDR3 region has the DNA TGCAGTGCTAGAGTTCGGGGGGGCCCCCAAGAGACCCAGTACTTC. Its translation is CSARVRGGPQETQYF.